This T cell receptor (beta chain) was identified in a study of T cell repertoires in cytomegalovirus infection. About the study: Peptides in the study included HLA-C-restricted and HLA-B-restricted CMV epitopes. An indication of both CMV infection and matching HLA type came from public TCR beta signatures.

One entry per CDR3 protein, called by TCRdb with MiXCR from the reads. The table lists around 900,000 distinct CDR3 sequences, around 32% of them singletons. A remark on this clonotype: Its antigen is unidentified.

Germline V gene data show CDR1 as SGHNT and CDR2 as YYREEE (reference sequence). There are 16 residues in the CDR3. V lost 3 bases to trimming and J lost 11 bases, with 23 bases between them. Study-wide results and caveats: HLA-C-restricted CMV-specific TCR beta clonotypes prevailed in the ex vivo response.

The sequencing used cultured CD8+ T cells from PBMCs, collected from culture after CMV antigen stimulation. The receptor's source is a human donor in good health (CMV status not recorded). Some clones in this sample may be carry-over from other donors' samples. V gene TRBV5-4 combines with J gene TRBJ2-2, with D perhaps matching TRBD1 or TRBD2 (5 bases each). In DNA, the CDR3 is TGTGCCAGCAGCTCAAATCCGGGACCTTCTCAACCCGAGCTGTTTTTT. Translating it yields CASSSNPGPSQPELFF.